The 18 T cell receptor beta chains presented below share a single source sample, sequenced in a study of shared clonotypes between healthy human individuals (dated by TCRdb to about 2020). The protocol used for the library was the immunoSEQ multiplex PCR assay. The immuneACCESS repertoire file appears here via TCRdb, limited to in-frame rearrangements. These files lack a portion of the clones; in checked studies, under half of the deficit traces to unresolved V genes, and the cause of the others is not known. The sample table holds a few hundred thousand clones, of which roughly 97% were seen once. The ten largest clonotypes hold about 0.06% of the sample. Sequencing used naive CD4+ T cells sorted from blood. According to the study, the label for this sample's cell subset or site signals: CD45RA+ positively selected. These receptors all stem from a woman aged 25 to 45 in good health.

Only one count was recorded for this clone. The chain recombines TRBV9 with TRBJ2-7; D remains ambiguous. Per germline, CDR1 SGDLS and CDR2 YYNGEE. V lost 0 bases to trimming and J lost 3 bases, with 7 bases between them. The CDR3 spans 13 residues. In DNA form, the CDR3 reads TGTGCCAGCAGCGTAGGGATTCACTACGAGCAGTACTTC. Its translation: CASSVGIHYEQYF.

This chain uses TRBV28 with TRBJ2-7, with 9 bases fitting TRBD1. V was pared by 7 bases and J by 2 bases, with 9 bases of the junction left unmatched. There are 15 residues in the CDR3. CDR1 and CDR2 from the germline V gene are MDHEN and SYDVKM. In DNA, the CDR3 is TGTGCCAGCACAACAGGGGGCGCGTCTCCCTACGAGCAGTACTTC. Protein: CASTTGGASPYEQYF.

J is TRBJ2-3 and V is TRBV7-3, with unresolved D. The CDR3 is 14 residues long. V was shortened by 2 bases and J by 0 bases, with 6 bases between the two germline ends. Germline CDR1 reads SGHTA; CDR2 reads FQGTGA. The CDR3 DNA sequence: TGTGCCAGCAGCTTACTACATAGCACAGATACGCAGTATTTT. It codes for CASSLLHSTDTQYF.

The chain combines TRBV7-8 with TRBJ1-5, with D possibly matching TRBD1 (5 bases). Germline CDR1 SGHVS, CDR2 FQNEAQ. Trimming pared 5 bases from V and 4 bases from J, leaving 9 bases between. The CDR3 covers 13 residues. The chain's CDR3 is CASSGTRNQPQHF. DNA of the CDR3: TGTGCCAGCAGCGGGACGCGTAATCAGCCCCAGCATTTT.

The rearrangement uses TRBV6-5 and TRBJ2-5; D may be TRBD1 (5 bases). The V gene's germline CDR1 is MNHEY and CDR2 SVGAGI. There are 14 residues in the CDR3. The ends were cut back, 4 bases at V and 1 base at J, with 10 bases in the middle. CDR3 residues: CASSSGQGQETQYF. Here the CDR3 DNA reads TGTGCCAGCAGTTCCGGACAAGGCCAAGAGACCCAGTACTTC.

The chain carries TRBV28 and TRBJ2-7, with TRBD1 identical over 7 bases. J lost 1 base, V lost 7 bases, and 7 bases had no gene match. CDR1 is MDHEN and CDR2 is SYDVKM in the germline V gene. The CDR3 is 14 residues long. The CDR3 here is CASKPPDRSYEQYF. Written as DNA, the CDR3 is TGTGCCAGCAAGCCTCCGGACAGGTCCTACGAGCAGTACTTC.

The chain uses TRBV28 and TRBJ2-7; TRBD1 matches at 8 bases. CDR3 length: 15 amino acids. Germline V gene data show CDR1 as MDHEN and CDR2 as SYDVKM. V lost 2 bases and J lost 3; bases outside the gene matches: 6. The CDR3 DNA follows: TGTGCCAGCAGTTTAGTGGGGACAGGTCACTACGAGCAGTACTTC. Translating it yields CASSLVGTGHYEQYF.

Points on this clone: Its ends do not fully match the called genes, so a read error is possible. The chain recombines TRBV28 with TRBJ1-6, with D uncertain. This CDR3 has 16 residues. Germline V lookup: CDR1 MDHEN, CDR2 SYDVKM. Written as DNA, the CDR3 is TGTGCCAGCAGCCCAACCTCTCAGCCCGGGTTGGGGATCGCTCGCTTT. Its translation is CASSPTSQPGLGIARF. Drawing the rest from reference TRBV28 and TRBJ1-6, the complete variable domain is DVKVTQSSRYLVKRTGEKVFLECVQDMDHENMFWYRQDPGLGLRLIYFSYDVKMKEKGDIPEGYSVSREKKERFSLILESASTNQTSMYLCASSPTSQPGLGIARFGNGTRLTVT.

The chain's CDR3 is CSVSGLAGTYEQYF. CDR3 DNA sequence: TGCAGCGTTTCGGGACTAGCGGGAACCTACGAGCAGTACTTC. The chain has TRBV29-1 and TRBJ2-5, with TRBD2 identical over 13 bases. The tail of the sequence fits TRBJ2-7 better, so the J call may be wrong. Germline V gene data show CDR1 as SQVTM and CDR2 as ANQGSEA. The CDR3 runs to 14 residues.

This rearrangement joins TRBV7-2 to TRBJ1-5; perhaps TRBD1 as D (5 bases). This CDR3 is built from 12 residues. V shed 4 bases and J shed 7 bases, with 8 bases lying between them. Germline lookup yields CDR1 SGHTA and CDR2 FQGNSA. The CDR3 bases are TGTGCCAGCAGCTGGGGGGAGCAGCCCCAGCATTTT. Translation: CASSWGEQPQHF. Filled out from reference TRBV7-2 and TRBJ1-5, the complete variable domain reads GAGVSQSPSNKVTEKGKDVELRCDPISGHTALYWYRQSLGQGLEFLIYFQGNSAPDKSGLPSDRFSAERTGGSVSTLTIQRTQQEDSAVYLCASSWGEQPQHFGDGTRLSIL.

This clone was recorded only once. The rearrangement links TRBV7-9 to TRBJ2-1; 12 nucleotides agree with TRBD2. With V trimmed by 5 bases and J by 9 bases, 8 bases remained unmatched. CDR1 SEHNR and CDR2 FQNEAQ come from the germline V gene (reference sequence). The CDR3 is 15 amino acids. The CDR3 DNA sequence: TGTGCCAGCAGCGAGTGGACTAGCGGGGTTTCTGAGCAGTTCTTC. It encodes CASSEWTSGVSEQFF. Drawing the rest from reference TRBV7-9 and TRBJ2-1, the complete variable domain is DTGVSQNPRHKITKRGQNVTFRCDPISEHNRLYWYRQTLGQGPEFLTYFQNEAQLEKSRLLSDRFSAERPKGSFSTLEIQRTEQGDSAMYLCASSEWTSGVSEQFFGPGTRLTVL.

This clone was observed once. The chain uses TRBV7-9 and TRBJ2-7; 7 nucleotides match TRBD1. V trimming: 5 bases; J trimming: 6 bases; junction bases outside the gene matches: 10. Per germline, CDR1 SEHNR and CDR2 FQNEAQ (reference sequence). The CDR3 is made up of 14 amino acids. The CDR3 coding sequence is TGTGCCAGCAGCAGTCCCCGACAGGGCTCCGAGCAGTACTTC. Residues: CASSSPRQGSEQYF.

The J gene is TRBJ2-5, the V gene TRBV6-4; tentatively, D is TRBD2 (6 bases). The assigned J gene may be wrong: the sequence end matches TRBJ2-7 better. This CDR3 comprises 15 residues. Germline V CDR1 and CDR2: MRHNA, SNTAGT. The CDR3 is CASSDGAGIAYEQYF. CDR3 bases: TGTGCCAGCAGTGACGGGGCGGGGATTGCCTACGAGCAGTACTTC.

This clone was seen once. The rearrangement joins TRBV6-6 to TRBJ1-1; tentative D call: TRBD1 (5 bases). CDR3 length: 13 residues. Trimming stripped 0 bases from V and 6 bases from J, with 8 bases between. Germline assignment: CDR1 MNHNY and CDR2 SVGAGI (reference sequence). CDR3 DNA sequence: TGTGCCAGCAGTTACTCTATAGGGGCTGAAGCTTTCTTT. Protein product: CASSYSIGAEAFF.

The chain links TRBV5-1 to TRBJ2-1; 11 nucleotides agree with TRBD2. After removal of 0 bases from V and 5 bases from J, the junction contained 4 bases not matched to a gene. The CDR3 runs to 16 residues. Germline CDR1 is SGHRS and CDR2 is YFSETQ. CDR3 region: CASSLALAGGDNEQFF. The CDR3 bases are TGCGCCAGCAGCTTGGCGCTAGCGGGAGGTGACAATGAGCAGTTCTTC.

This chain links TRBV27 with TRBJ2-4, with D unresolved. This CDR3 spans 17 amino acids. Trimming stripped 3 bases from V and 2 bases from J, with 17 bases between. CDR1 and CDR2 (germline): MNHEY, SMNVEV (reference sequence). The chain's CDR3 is CASSFSIRVFPKNIQYF. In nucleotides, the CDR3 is TGTGCCAGCAGTTTTTCCATTAGGGTTTTCCCCAAAAACATTCAGTACTTC.

The CDR3 is CASSSTWTGNTEAFF. DNA of the CDR3: TGTGCCAGCAGCTCTACCTGGACAGGGAACACTGAAGCTTTCTTT. This chain links TRBV5-6 with TRBJ1-1; TRBD1 agrees at 7 bases. V was clipped by 3 bases and J by 1 base; unmatched bases: 6. CDR1 is SGHDT, CDR2 YYEEEE, per germline. CDR3 length equals 15 residues. The whole variable domain, remainder taken from reference TRBV5-6 and TRBJ1-1, is DAGVTQSPTHLIKTRGQQVTLRCSPKSGHDTVSWYQQALGQGPQFIFQYYEEEERQRGNFPDRFSGHQFPNYSSELNVNALLLGDSALYLCASSSTWTGNTEAFFGQGTRLTVV.

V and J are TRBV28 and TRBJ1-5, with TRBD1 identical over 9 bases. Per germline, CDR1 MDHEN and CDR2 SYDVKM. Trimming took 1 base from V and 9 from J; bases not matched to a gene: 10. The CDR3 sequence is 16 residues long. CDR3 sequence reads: CASSLSPGTGKPPQHF. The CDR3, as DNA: TGTGCCAGCAGTTTATCCCCCGGGACAGGGAAACCGCCCCAGCATTTT.